This T cell receptor beta chain was documented in a study of blood T cell repertoires in COVID-19 (dated by TCRdb to the early 2020s). The study in broad terms: Samples covering the acute and convalescent phases of COVID-19 were provided by collaborators in the United States, Italy and Spain. The material from the prospective study consisted of cDNA or gDNA derived from T cells, B-cell-depleted T cells, or PBMCs. Subjects who had been exposed to COVID-19, were actively infected with it, or had recovered from it provided the deeply sampled blood TCRbeta repertoires that made up the dataset. The repertoires were released in a freely available public database intended as a resource for research on the immune response to SARS-CoV-2. The samples were drawn from the first 160 participants of the ongoing ImmuneRACE study and from 950 to 1,500 subjects provided by 6 global collaborators. A de-identified subject ID, COVID-19 status, age in years and sex were almost always included in the sample metadata. Where available, HLA class I and class II types were taken from metadata supplied by the sample provider and were not determined by assay-based typing. The investigation overall reported the following: Clinical and demographic metadata were provided uncurated, with the amount varying by source and participant.

The CDR3 measures 14 amino acids from cysteine to phenylalanine. CDR3 DNA is the only sequence kept; it has 42 bases, read in frame from the first base. V sheds 4 bases and J sheds 6 bases, leaving 11 bases between their ends. The germline V gene sets CDR1 to KGHDR and CDR2 to SFDVKD. About this clone itself: The specificity of this receptor is unknown. Base qualities are not recorded, but no much larger clone differs from it by a single base.

In Seattle, one collaborating source enrolled patients while the infection was active and tracked those patients longitudinally over the course of disease. Whole blood was collected in K2EDTA tubes by collaborating institutions according to the institutions' own protocols. Collaborator samples were shipped for TCRbeta analysis as frozen whole blood, isolated PBMCs, or DNA extracted from either sample type. The immunoSEQ Assay, a bias-controlled multiplex PCR, was used to amplify TCRbeta CDR3 regions from genomic DNA. The paper's data handling went like this. The number of nucleated cells in each sample was estimated from the amplification of reference gene primers within the assay. To quantify the absolute abundance of each unique TCRbeta CDR3 rearrangement, sequence reads were collapsed and filtered. Productive Simpson clonality was computed per sample as the square root of Simpson's diversity index over productive rearrangements. Sourced from immuneACCESS, this table was stored by TCRdb with only in-frame sequences that have V and J called. A share of the clones is absent; for the studies checked, an unresolved V gene accounts for under half, and the remainder has no known explanation. The DNA was the basis for D and trimming; V, J and clone size are from that table. In this sample the table shows hundreds of thousands of clones, about 82% of which occur a single time. Of the sample, more than 4.5% is held by the ten largest clones.

This receptor was obtained from a man aged 45 to 65 with COVID-19, enrolled during active disease. Sequencing was performed on peripheral blood. Rearrangement joined TRBV24-1 to TRBJ2-2, with the D segment identity uncertain. The DNA sequence is as follows: TGTGCCACCAGTGACCCACATAGCTCCGGGGAGCTGTTTTTT. Its coded protein is CATSDPHSSGELFF.